This is a list of T cell receptor beta chains from one sample in a study of T cell changes during pregnancy in multiple sclerosis. The data were produced by immunoSEQ multiplex PCR, yet TCRdb's version contains in-frame clones alone and is incomplete. The table shows more than 65,000 clones, with roughly nine tenths occurring only once. The sequenced sample was peripheral blood, obtained in the first trimester of pregnancy. Source of these receptors: a female donor with multiple sclerosis, enrolled in a pregnancy study. CDR3s include the opening cysteine and the closing phenylalanine or tryptophan. A D gene is named only where the DNA matches it firmly. Part of the rows lack a size; the others show once, few, many or a class for expanded clones.

length,size,J,D,V,CDR3,DNA
13,-,TRBJ1-3,-,TRBV19,CATVTPSGNTIYF,TGTGCCACCGTGACACCCTCTGGAAACACCATATATTTT
15,-,TRBJ2-6,-,TRBV5-1,CASSLDGAGANVLTF,TGCGCCAGCAGCTTGGATGGGGCAGGGGCCAACGTCCTGACTTTC
13,-,TRBJ1-1,-,TRBV2,CASIFRGNTEAFF,TGTGCCAGCATATTTAGAGGGAACACTGAAGCTTTCTTT
13,-,TRBJ1-1,TRBD1,TRBV6-6,CASSSPDRGVAFF,TGTGCCAGCAGTTCTCCGGACAGGGGCGTAGCTTTCTTT
17,once,TRBJ2-2,TRBD2,TRBV2,CASRRTSGGANTGELFF,TGTGCCAGCAGGAGGACTAGCGGGGGGGCAAACACCGGGGAGCTGTTTTTT
13,-,TRBJ2-7,-,TRBV29-1,CSVVTDSIYEQYF,TGCAGCGTTGTAACGGACAGCATCTACGAGCAGTACTTC
16,-,TRBJ2-1,-,TRBV5-1,CASSLDMASENNEQFF,TGCGCCAGCAGCTTGGATATGGCTAGCGAGAACAATGAGCAGTTCTTC
13,-,TRBJ2-1,-,TRBV7-3,CASSPSDYNEQFF,TGTGCCAGCAGTCCTAGCGACTACAATGAGCAGTTCTTC
14,-,TRBJ2-1,TRBD2,TRBV7-9,CASSMGLAGGEQFF,TGTGCCAGCAGCATGGGACTAGCGGGAGGTGAGCAGTTCTTC
15,once,TRBJ1-2,TRBD1,TRBV5-6,CASSYRDRINYGYTF,TGTGCCAGCAGCTACCGGGACAGGATTAACTATGGCTACACCTTC
15,-,TRBJ2-1,-,TRBV4-1,CASSQSVTGYNEQFF,TGCGCCAGCAGCCAAAGTGTAACAGGGTACAATGAGCAGTTCTTC
14,-,TRBJ2-5,TRBD1,TRBV30,CAWSQDRGQETQYF,TGTGCCTGGAGTCAGGACAGGGGCCAAGAGACCCAGTACTTC
14,-,TRBJ2-7,TRBD2,TRBV7-2,CASSRTSGVYEQYF,TGTGCCAGCAGCCGAACTAGCGGGGTGTACGAGCAGTACTTC
16,-,TRBJ1-6,TRBD1,TRBV11-2,CASSLSPRQGHSPLHF,TGTGCCAGCAGCTTAAGCCCGAGACAGGGTCACTCACCCCTCCACTTT
13,-,TRBJ2-1,-,TRBV5-1,CASGRGSSHEQFF,TGCGCCAGCGGGAGGGGGTCTTCGCATGAGCAGTTCTTC
15,-,TRBJ2-1,TRBD2,TRBV5-4,CASSPPSGAYNEQFF,TGTGCCAGCAGCCCCCCTAGCGGGGCCTACAATGAGCAGTTCTTC
15,-,TRBJ1-5,TRBD1,TRBV5-1,CASSYGQGSNQPQHF,TGCGCCAGCAGCTATGGACAGGGGAGCAATCAGCCCCAGCATTTT
13,-,TRBJ1-1,-,TRBV5-6,CASSLGRRGLTFF,TGTGCCAGCAGCTTGGGGCGGCGGGGGTTGACTTTCTTT
15,-,TRBJ2-5,TRBD2,TRBV7-2,CASSYGTSGGSTQYF,TGTGCCAGCAGCTACGGGACTAGCGGGGGTTCGACCCAGTACTTC
13,-,TRBJ1-2,-,TRBV6-5,CASSYDSNYGYTF,TGTGCCAGCAGTTACGACAGTAACTATGGCTACACCTTC
14,-,TRBJ2-7,-,TRBV5-4,CASSAYSGSYEQYF,TGTGCCAGCAGCGCCTATAGCGGATCCTACGAGCAGTACTTC
16,-,TRBJ1-3,-,TRBV5-6,CASSSFHRESGNTIYF,TGTGCCAGCAGCTCCTTCCACAGGGAATCTGGAAACACCATATATTTT
16,once,TRBJ2-5,TRBD2,TRBV15,CATSRDPGGSGETQYF,TGTGCCACCAGCAGAGATCCGGGGGGGAGCGGGGAGACCCAGTACTTC
12,-,TRBJ2-7,-,TRBV11-3,CASSLGRLEQYF,TGTGCCAGCAGCCTAGGGAGACTCGAGCAGTACTTC
15,-,TRBJ1-5,TRBD1,TRBV19,CASTSTGVGNQPQHF,TGTGCCAGTACCTCGACAGGGGTGGGCAATCAGCCCCAGCATTTT
15,-,TRBJ2-3,-,TRBV4-3,CASSLAQGSTDTQYF,TGCGCCAGCAGCCTAGCCCAGGGTTCAACAGATACGCAGTATTTT
16,-,TRBJ2-7,TRBD1,TRBV15,CATSRYQTGGVYEQYF,TGTGCCACCAGCAGATACCAGACAGGGGGAGTTTACGAGCAGTACTTC
14,-,TRBJ1-1,TRBD1,TRBV7-2,CASSLRGHNTEAFF,TGTGCCAGCAGCTTAAGGGGGCATAACACTGAAGCTTTCTTT
16,-,TRBJ1-3,-,TRBV11-2,CASSHLQGGIGNTIYF,TGTGCCAGCAGCCATCTGCAGGGAGGAATCGGAAACACCATATATTTT
15,-,TRBJ1-4,TRBD1,TRBV25-1,CASREGASRNEKLFF,TGTGCCAGCAGAGAGGGGGCGTCCCGTAATGAAAAACTGTTTTTT
15,-,TRBJ2-2,-,TRBV6-5,CASRGQFANTGELFF,TGTGCCAGCAGAGGACAGTTCGCGAACACCGGGGAGCTGTTTTTT
14,-,TRBJ1-3,TRBD1,TRBV2,CASSGQGWRNTIYF,TGTGCCAGCAGTGGACAGGGCTGGAGAAACACCATATATTTT
14,-,TRBJ2-7,-,TRBV28,CASRETGRSYEQYF,TGTGCCAGCAGAGAGACAGGGAGGTCCTACGAGCAGTACTTC
17,-,TRBJ1-1,-,TRBV4-3,CASSLFFIGQLNTEAFF,TGCGCCAGCAGCCTATTCTTTATCGGACAACTGAACACTGAAGCTTTCTTT
18,-,TRBJ2-1,TRBD2,TRBV19,CASTHGLAGGRGYNEQFF,TGTGCCAGTACCCACGGGTTAGCGGGAGGGCGGGGGTACAATGAGCAGTTCTTC
14,-,TRBJ1-1,TRBD1,TRBV9,CASSSGGYLTEAFF,TGTGCCAGCAGCTCAGGGGGCTACTTGACTGAAGCTTTCTTT
19,-,TRBJ1-3,-,TRBV15,CATSRFRWSPSVSGNTIYF,TGTGCCACCAGCAGATTTAGGTGGAGCCCCAGCGTCTCTGGAAACACCATATATTTT
13,-,TRBJ1-2,-,TRBV7-9,CASSLDGNYGYTF,TGTGCCAGCAGCTTAGACGGTAACTATGGCTACACCTTC
16,-,TRBJ1-1,TRBD1,TRBV5-1,CASSVTGGFMNTEAFF,TGCGCCAGCAGCGTGACAGGGGGCTTCATGAACACTGAAGCTTTCTTT
15,-,TRBJ1-4,TRBD1,TRBV2,CASRSGQGAGEKLFF,TGTGCCAGCAGGAGTGGACAGGGGGCAGGGGAAAAACTGTTTTTT
18,-,TRBJ2-3,TRBD2,TRBV7-2,CASSFQGLAGGPTDTQYF,TGTGCCAGCAGCTTCCAAGGACTAGCGGGGGGACCCACAGATACGCAGTATTTT
16,once,TRBJ2-1,TRBD1,TRBV7-9,CASSPTPAGTGFEQFF,TGTGCCAGCAGCCCCACCCCTGCGGGGACAGGGTTTGAGCAGTTCTTC
13,few,TRBJ2-3,-,TRBV5-1,CASRGQSTDTQYF,TGCGCCAGCAGAGGACAGAGCACAGATACGCAGTATTTT
15,once,TRBJ1-2,TRBD1,TRBV6-1,CASSEAEGASYGYTF,TGTGCCAGCAGTGAAGCTGAGGGGGCAAGCTATGGCTACACCTTC
15,-,TRBJ2-3,TRBD2,TRBV5-1,CASSSIAGGTDTQYF,TGCGCCAGCAGCTCGATAGCGGGGGGCACAGATACGCAGTATTTT
15,-,TRBJ2-2,TRBD1,TRBV5-1,CASEINSGGTGELFF,TGCGCCAGCGAGATAAACTCAGGGGGAACCGGGGAGCTGTTTTTT
15,-,TRBJ2-3,-,TRBV7-9,CASSLGTGSPDTQYF,TGTGCCAGCAGCTTAGGCACAGGTTCCCCAGATACGCAGTATTTT
14,-,TRBJ1-4,TRBD1,TRBV7-4,CASSLRGPEEKLFF,TGTGCCAGCAGCTTGAGGGGGCCGGAGGAAAAACTGTTTTTT
16,-,TRBJ1-6,-,TRBV5-1,CASSLWPGKDGSPLHF,TGCGCCAGCAGCTTGTGGCCGGGAAAGGACGGTTCACCCCTCCACTTT
14,-,TRBJ2-7,TRBD1,TRBV7-8,CASSGRTGPYEQYF,TGTGCCAGCAGCGGGAGGACAGGGCCCTACGAGCAGTACTTC
15,-,TRBJ1-2,TRBD1,TRBV4-3,CASSQGTGNGYGYTF,TGCGCCAGCAGCCAGGGGACAGGTAATGGCTATGGCTACACCTTC
13,-,TRBJ2-3,-,TRBV11-2,CASSAGIRDTQYF,TGTGCCAGCAGCGCGGGAATCCGAGATACGCAGTATTTT
14,-,TRBJ1-2,TRBD1,TRBV5-5,CASRTQGARYGYTF,TGTGCCAGCAGGACCCAGGGGGCCCGATATGGCTACACCTTC
17,-,TRBJ2-2,TRBD2,TRBV2,CASGGGGLAGDTGELFF,TGTGCCAGCGGTGGTGGTGGGCTAGCGGGAGATACCGGGGAGCTGTTTTTT
13,-,TRBJ2-5,-,TRBV13,CASNSAAQETQYF,TGTGCCAGCAATTCGGCAGCGCAAGAGACCCAGTACTTC